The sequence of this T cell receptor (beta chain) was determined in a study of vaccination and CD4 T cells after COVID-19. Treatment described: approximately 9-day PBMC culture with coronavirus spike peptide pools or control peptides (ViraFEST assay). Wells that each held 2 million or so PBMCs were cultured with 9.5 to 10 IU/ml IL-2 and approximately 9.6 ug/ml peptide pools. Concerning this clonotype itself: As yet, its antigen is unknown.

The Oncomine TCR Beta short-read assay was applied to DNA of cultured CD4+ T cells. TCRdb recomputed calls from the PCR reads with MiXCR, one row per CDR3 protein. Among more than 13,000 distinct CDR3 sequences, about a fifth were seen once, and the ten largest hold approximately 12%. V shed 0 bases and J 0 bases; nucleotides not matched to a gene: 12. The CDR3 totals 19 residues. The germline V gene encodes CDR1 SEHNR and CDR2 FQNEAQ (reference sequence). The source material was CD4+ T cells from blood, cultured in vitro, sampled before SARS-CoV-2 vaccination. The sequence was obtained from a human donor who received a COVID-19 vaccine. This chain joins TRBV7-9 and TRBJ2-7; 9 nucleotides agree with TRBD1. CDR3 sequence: CASSLARGQGPSFSYEQYF. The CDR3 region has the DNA TGTGCCAGCAGCTTAGCGAGGGGACAGGGTCCCTCCTTCTCCTACGAGCAGTACTTC.